This TCR beta chain was identified in a study of T cell responses to AZD1222 COVID-19 vaccine. Sequencing was performed with immunoSEQ multiplex PCR; in TCRdb, only in-frame clones are kept and a portion is missing. Of about 76,000 clones in the sample, about 83% were seen once. This CDR3 contains 13 residues. Germline CDR1 is SGHTA and CDR2 is FQGNSA. V lost 1 base to trimming and J lost 4 bases, with 7 bases between them. The clonotype was recovered from an adult who received the MenACWY meningococcal vaccine as a control. The source material was peripheral blood, sampled 28 days after the second dose of the MenACWY control vaccine. The gene calls are TRBV7-2 and TRBJ1-1; the D is unclear. This CDR3 reads CASSLVLRTEAFF. CDR3 nucleotides: TGTGCCAGCAGCTTAGTTCTCCGCACTGAAGCTTTCTTT.